These T cell receptor beta chains were read from a single sample in a study of cytomegalovirus exposure and HLA in healthy donors. Method: immunoSEQ multiplex PCR; TCRdb's copy keeps in-frame clones and lacks some. The table has approximately 260,000 clones, 85% to 95% seen once; the top ten hold about 1.7%. Specimen: PBMCs. These receptors came from a girl between 2 and 10 years old in good health and CMV-seronegative. The conserved cysteine and the conserved F or W are not part of the CDR3 here.

v_call	j_call	cdr3_aa
TRBV2	TRBJ2-3	ASSYPASTSGGTDTQY
TRBV7-8	TRBJ1-2	ASSPRQGLYYGYT
TRBV14	TRBJ1-5	ASSRGQGPSH
TRBV14	TRBJ2-7	ASRSSGRYEQY
TRBV6-5	TRBJ1-1	ASSYGATEAF
TRBV4-2	TRBJ2-2	ASSQERLAGGGELF
TRBV10-1	TRBJ2-3	ASSVTSRGPISQY
TRBV10-1	TRBJ2-3	ASSDLGGGTQY
TRBV9	TRBJ1-6	ASSAPGQASPLH
TRBV27	TRBJ2-6	ASSLSPGGRRANVLT
TRBV30	TRBJ2-1	AWNPPLWRGGPNEQF
TRBV5-1	TRBJ1-6	ASSPLPPGQPNSPLH
TRBV13	TRBJ2-2	ASSVGLAGGIGAGELF
TRBV7-8	TRBJ2-3	ASNRRAGPTDTQY
TRBV14	TRBJ1-2	ASSLTGARGYT
TRBV7-9	TRBJ1-5	ASSDRDNSNQPQH
TRBV27	TRBJ1-4	ASSPLGGARATNEKLF